This note documents a single T cell receptor (beta chain) sequence. The antigen remains unidentified. The data belong to a study of cytomegalovirus exposure and HLA in healthy donors. In germline, CDR1 is SGHNT, CDR2 YYREEE (reference sequence). The CDR3 sequence is 14 residues long. Trimming cost V 4 bases and J 2 bases, with 11 bases left between them. General study findings and limits: Roughly uniform sequencing depth across donors was assumed, possibly incorrectly. TCR beta V- and J-gene trimming, according to a later analysis, was linked to a missense DCLRE1C variant. According to a later analysis, donors in an Asian-associated ancestry cluster reportedly had fewer N-insertions than the roughly 640-donor mean. In an earlier analysis, productive rearrangement rates for most beta V segments clustered near 87% or 30%.

Primers: 60 Vbeta forward and 13 Jbeta reverse. Here immunoSEQ multiplex PCR was the method, and the copy in TCRdb shows in-frame clones only, minus some. The table includes about 87,000 clones, 74% detected once. This chain connects TRBV5-4 to TRBJ2-3; the D is unclear. The clonotype originates from a young man in good health and CMV-seropositive. Sequencing was carried out using PBMCs. Written as DNA, the CDR3 is TGTGCCAGCAGCCCTGACAAAACCACAGATACGCAGTATTTT. Protein product: CASSPDKTTDTQYF.